These 28 T cell receptor beta chains came from one sample sequenced in a study of early T cells in non-severe SARS-CoV-2 infection. TCRdb reprocessed the 5' RACE reads via MiXCR and lists one record per CDR3 protein. The sample lists 64,000 or so distinct CDR3 sequences, under 15% occurring once. Sequenced input: whole blood. These receptors originate from an adult who was a healthcare worker with PCR-confirmed SARS-CoV-2 infection or an uninfected control (not recorded which).

There are a few counts of this clonotype. The chain employs TRBV7-2 and TRBJ2-5; D might be TRBD1 or TRBD2, each matching 5 bases. The CDR3 is 13 residues long. Trimming took off 3 bases at V and 9 bases at J, with 14 bases between the two ends. Germline assignment: CDR1 SGHTA and CDR2 FQGNSA. CDR3 sequence: CASSLGEYDSQYF. The CDR3 bases are TGTGCCAGCAGCTTGGGGGAGTATGACTCCCAGTACTTC.

This sequence joins TRBV19 and TRBJ1-2, with D unclear. Germline-derived CDR1 and CDR2 are LNHDA and SQIVND (reference sequence). This CDR3 region has 14 residues. The ends were cut back, 11 bases at V and 0 bases at J, with 16 bases in the middle. The CDR3 nucleotides are TGTGCCGTCCGTAGAACCGGAACTAACTATGGCTACACCTTC. As protein: CAVRRTGTNYGYTF.

The rearrangement joins TRBV5-1 to TRBJ2-7; D might be TRBD1 (6 bases). The CDR3 totals 14 residues. V gave up 1 base and J gave up 2 bases, with 10 bases separating them. Germline CDR1 reads SGHRS; CDR2 reads YFSETQ. CDR3 sequence reads: CASSLLQGAYEQYF. The CDR3 DNA reads TGCGCCAGCAGCTTGTTACAGGGCGCCTACGAGCAGTACTTC.

This clonotype was observed a few times. J is TRBJ1-1 and V is TRBV29-1; 10 positions match TRBD1. The CDR3 length is 13 residues. The V gene's germline CDR1 is SQVTM and CDR2 ANQGSEA. After removal of 7 bases from V and 4 bases from J, the junction contained 6 bases not matched to a gene. Here the CDR3 reads CSADRGLRTEAFF. For the CDR3, the DNA is TGCAGCGCCGACAGGGGGCTGCGCACTGAAGCTTTCTTT.

This clonotype was observed once. The chain carries TRBV20-1 and TRBJ2-7; D unresolved. Germline V CDR1 and CDR2: DFQATT, SNEGSKA (reference sequence). Trimming removed 3 bases from V and 6 bases from J, with 9 bases in between. This CDR3 region has 11 residues. CDR3 residues: CSASSSREQYF. In DNA, the CDR3 is TGCAGTGCTAGTTCGAGTCGCGAGCAGTACTTC.

This clonotype has a count of ten or more. The chain combines TRBV6-2 or TRBV6-3 with TRBJ2-1; D gene ambiguous. The CDR3 contains 13 residues. The V and J ends lost 8 bases and 6 bases respectively, with 14 bases between them. CDR1 and CDR2 from the germline V gene are MNHEY and SVGEGT. The CDR3 is CASGFYRGNEQFF. The CDR3 DNA reads as TGTGCCAGCGGGTTCTACCGTGGCAATGAGCAGTTCTTC.

This clonotype was detected a few times. The rearrangement links TRBV10-3 to TRBJ2-5; D uncertain. Germline V CDR1 and CDR2: ENHRY, SYGVKD. Trimming removed 0 bases at V and 1 base at J, with 6 bases between. The CDR3 length is 14 residues. CDR3 nucleotides: TGTGCCATCAGTGAGTCCGGATCCCAAGAGACCCAGTACTTC. Residues: CAISESGSQETQYF.

This sequence joins TRBV29-1 and TRBJ2-3; 8 bases map to TRBD2. Germline-derived CDR1 and CDR2 are SQVTM and ANQGSEA. Trimming cost V 8 bases and J 0 bases; bases outside gene matches: 7. This CDR3 region has 14 residues. The CDR3 sequence is CSYRAGGSTDTQYF. Written as DNA, the CDR3 is TGCAGCTACCGGGCGGGGGGAAGCACAGATACGCAGTATTTT.

This chain joins TRBV12-3 or TRBV12-4 and TRBJ1-5; D ambiguous. V lost 3 bases and J lost 3, with 15 bases in between. This CDR3 is 16 amino acids long. CDR3 protein: CASSFLGKAFNQPQHF. Written as DNA, the CDR3 is TGTGCCAGCAGTTTCCTCGGCAAGGCCTTCAATCAGCCCCAGCATTTT.

This clonotype appeared many times. The rearrangement uses TRBV29-1 and TRBJ2-5; TRBD2 matches at 9 bases. The V gene's germline CDR1 is SQVTM and CDR2 ANQGSEA. The CDR3 extends over 17 amino acids. The junction had 14 bases not matched to a gene; V was cut back by 5 bases and J by 1 base. In DNA, the CDR3 is TGCAGCGTTCCCGGAAGACCCCCTAGCGGGGCCCAAGAGACCCAGTACTTC. Protein product: CSVPGRPPSGAQETQYF. The complete variable domain, with remaining parts taken from reference TRBV29-1 and TRBJ2-5, reads SAVISQKPSRDICQRGTSLTIQCQVDSQVTMMFWYRQQPGQSLTLIATANQGSEATYESGFVIDKFPISRPNLTFSTLTVSNMSPEDSSIYLCSVPGRPPSGAQETQYFGPGTRLLVL.

The table lists this clonotype with a few counts. The chain recombines TRBV7-8 with TRBJ2-1, with 10 bases aligning to TRBD2. Germline V gene data show CDR1 as SGHVS and CDR2 as FQNEAQ. The CDR3 spans 15 residues. Unmatched junction bases numbered 6, after V lost 5 bases and J lost 5 bases. The CDR3 loop is CASSDSSGGHNEQFF. CDR3 nucleotides: TGTGCCAGCAGCGACTCTAGCGGGGGCCACAATGAGCAGTTCTTC.

V usage is TRBV19 and J usage is TRBJ2-3; D gene uncertain. The ends were cut back, 0 bases at V and 1 base at J, with 2 bases in the middle. The CDR3 covers 13 residues. Germline CDR1 reads LNHDA; CDR2 reads SQIVND (reference sequence). CDR3 bases: TGTGCCAGTAGTATAGACGGCACAGATACGCAGTATTTT. Translation: CASSIDGTDTQYF.

V usage is TRBV7-2 and J usage is TRBJ2-3, with 10 bases lining up with TRBD2. With 4 bases clipped from V and 5 bases from J, the junction kept 9 bases outside the gene matches. Germline CDR1 reads SGHTA; CDR2 reads FQGNSA. The CDR3 is 16 amino acids. The CDR3, as DNA: TGTGCCAGCAGCTCCCACAGCGGGGGGGCCAGAGATACGCAGTATTTT. Translation: CASSSHSGGARDTQYF.

The chain employs TRBV29-1 and TRBJ1-5; 7 bases match TRBD1. The trim removed 4 bases at V and 5 bases at J, leaving 5 bases unmatched. The V gene's germline CDR1 is SQVTM and CDR2 ANQGSEA. CDR3 length equals 13 residues. CDR3 sequence (DNA): TGCAGCGTTGTTGTTACAGGGGATCAGCCCCAGCATTTT. This translates into CSVVVTGDQPQHF.

This clonotype has at least ten counts. V usage is TRBV20-1 and J usage is TRBJ1-4; D possibly corresponds to TRBD1 (5 bases). This CDR3 comprises 13 residues. Trimming removed 2 bases from V and 7 bases from J, with 11 bases in between. Germline V gene data show CDR1 as DFQATT and CDR2 as SNEGSKA (reference sequence). The CDR3 is CSARLGLREKLFF. CDR3 DNA sequence: TGCAGTGCTAGATTGGGGCTCCGTGAAAAACTGTTTTTT.

This clonotype occurred a few times. V gene TRBV27 combines with J gene TRBJ2-3; weak D call: TRBD2 (6 bases). CDR1 is MNHEY and CDR2 is SMNVEV in the germline V gene (reference sequence). V lost 5 bases and J 0 bases, leaving 15 bases between the germline ends. There are 16 residues in the CDR3. The CDR3 sequence: CASSARGGVSTDTQYF. CDR3 nucleotide sequence: TGTGCCAGCAGTGCTCGAGGCGGGGTTAGCACAGATACGCAGTATTTT.

This clonotype was counted only a few times. The CDR3 sequence is CASTPNSNYGYTF. The CDR3 region has the DNA TGTGCCAGCACCCCCAATTCTAACTATGGCTACACCTTC. The rearrangement uses TRBV6-1 and TRBJ1-2; D call uncertain. Germline CDR1 is MNHNS and CDR2 is SASEGT. Deletions cut 7 bases from V and 0 bases from J, with 9 bases between. The CDR3 sequence is 13 residues long.

The table lists this clonotype with many counts. The rearrangement links TRBV3-1 to TRBJ2-1; D gene ambiguous. With 1 base removed from V and 4 bases from J, the gap between germline ends came to 5 bases. The CDR3 sequence is 13 residues long. Germline-derived CDR1 and CDR2 are LGHDT and YNNKEL (reference sequence). The DNA of the CDR3 is TGTGCCAGCAGCCAAGCAAAGTACAATGAGCAGTTCTTC. Its protein is CASSQAKYNEQFF.

This clonotype was observed a few times. J is TRBJ1-1 and V is TRBV5-1; possibly TRBD1 for D (6 bases). Germline CDR1 SGHRS, CDR2 YFSETQ. The CDR3 is made up of 15 amino acids. The V end lost 1 base, the J end lost 4 bases, and 14 bases lay between the germline ends. CDR3 coding DNA: TGCGCCAGCAGCTTGCAAGTAGGGGGTACCACTGAAGCTTTCTTT. Translation: CASSLQVGGTTEAFF. Looking up the rest from reference TRBV5-1 and TRBJ1-1 gives the full variable domain: KAGVTQTPRYLIKTRGQQVTLSCSPISGHRSVSWYQQTPGQGLQFLFEYFSETQRNKGNFPGRFSGRQFSNSRSEMNVSTLELGDSALYLCASSLQVGGTTEAFFGQGTRLTVV.

This clonotype was counted at least ten times. The chain recombines TRBV2 with TRBJ2-3, with D perhaps TRBD2 (6 bases). The CDR3 runs to 14 residues. Germline assignment: CDR1 SNHLY and CDR2 FYNNEI. With 7 bases removed from V and 0 bases from J, the gap between germline ends came to 11 bases. CDR3: CASIGTSSTDTQYF. Here the CDR3 DNA reads TGTGCCAGCATCGGGACTTCTAGCACAGATACGCAGTATTTT. The full variable domain, with the rest looked up from reference TRBV2 and TRBJ2-3, is EPEVTQTPSHQVTQMGQEVILRCVPISNHLYFYWYRQILGQKVEFLVSFYNNEISEKSEIFDDQFSVERPDGSNFTLKIRSTKLEDSAMYFCASIGTSSTDTQYFGPGTRLTVL.

This clonotype was found a few times. This chain links TRBV5-5 with TRBJ1-1; D may be TRBD1 (5 bases). The CDR3 is made up of 16 amino acids. Germline loops: CDR1 SGHKS, CDR2 YYEKEE (reference sequence). V was cut by 1 base and J by 0 bases, with 13 bases left in between. The CDR3 loop reads CASSLRRTGVNTEAFF. The CDR3 DNA follows: TGTGCCAGCAGCTTGCGTAGAACAGGAGTGAACACTGAAGCTTTCTTT. Based on the CDR3 plus reference TRBV5-5 and TRBJ1-1, the full variable domain is DAGVTQSPTHLIKTRGQQVTLRCSPISGHKSVSWYQQVLGQGPQFIFQYYEKEERGRGNFPDRFSARQFPNYSSELNVNALLLGDSALYLCASSLRRTGVNTEAFFGQGTRLTVV.

The chain combines TRBV11-2 with TRBJ2-7, with D possibly TRBD1 on 6 matching bases. V dropped 3 bases and J dropped 7 bases, with 19 bases sitting between them. CDR1 is SGHAT and CDR2 is FQNNGV in the germline V gene. This CDR3 comprises 15 residues. Here the CDR3 DNA reads TGTGCCAGCAGCTTGGCCGGGACATTACTTTATGAGCAGTACTTC. Its translation: CASSLAGTLLYEQYF.

The CDR3 DNA is TGTGCCACCATGAAAGCAGGGAGTAACATTCAGTACTTC. It encodes CATMKAGSNIQYF. The chain employs TRBV5-4 and TRBJ2-4; tentatively, D is TRBD1 or TRBD2 (5 bases each). Looked up from germline, CDR1 is SGHNT and CDR2 is YYREEE (reference sequence). The germline V and J ends were trimmed by 9 bases and 7 bases, with 17 bases remaining between them. CDR3 length equals 13 residues.

This clonotype showed up just a few times. This chain uses TRBV20-1 with TRBJ2-5, with unresolved D. Trimming pared 1 base from V and 5 bases from J, leaving 5 bases between. The germline V gene has CDR1 DFQATT and CDR2 SNEGSKA (reference sequence). The CDR3 runs 11 residues. This CDR3 is CSARAAETQYF. CDR3 in DNA: TGCAGTGCTAGAGCTGCGGAGACCCAGTACTTC.

The rearrangement uses TRBV12-5 and TRBJ2-7, with unresolved D. Germline-derived CDR1 and CDR2 are LGHNT and FRNRAP. The CDR3 is made up of 11 amino acids. V dropped 2 bases and J dropped 7 bases, with 6 bases sitting between them. CDR3 protein: CASGLLGEQYF. In DNA form, the CDR3 reads TGTGCTAGTGGTTTGTTGGGGGAGCAGTACTTC.

This clonotype has only a few counts. The chain employs TRBV12-3 or TRBV12-4 and TRBJ1-1; 8 bases agree with TRBD1. Trimming cost V 5 bases and J 5 bases; bases outside gene matches: 7. The CDR3 length is 14 residues. CDR3 region: CASSVQGVGTEAFF. The CDR3 nucleotides read TGTGCCAGCAGTGTACAGGGGGTAGGGACTGAAGCTTTCTTT.

This clonotype was picked up a small number of times. J is TRBJ1-4 and V is TRBV5-6, with 8 bases lining up with TRBD1. The CDR3 totals 14 residues. The germline V gene has CDR1 SGHDT and CDR2 YYEEEE. The junction had 7 bases not matched to a gene; V was cut back by 4 bases and J by 8 bases. CDR3 DNA sequence: TGTGCCAGCAGCCCGGACAGGGTGGAGGAAAAACTGTTTTTT. Translation gives CASSPDRVEEKLFF.

This clonotype came up many times. The chain joins TRBV29-1 to TRBJ2-7, with TRBD1 as a possible D gene (6 bases). The germline V gene has CDR1 SQVTM and CDR2 ANQGSEA. The CDR3 is 11 amino acids. V was cut by 6 bases and J by 4 bases, with 10 bases left in between. CDR3 bases: TGCAGCGTGGTACAGGGTTACGAGCAGTACTTC. Translated, it gives CSVVQGYEQYF.